This T cell receptor beta chain is from a study of cytomegalovirus exposure and HLA in healthy donors (dated by TCRdb to about 2017). Study-wide context: According to an earlier analysis of 450 to 650 of the donors, 150 million to 200 million T cells yielded over 100 million unique TCR beta sequences and 276 Gb of sequence data. Typing coverage differed by locus: A, B, C, DRB1 and DQB1 were typed in roughly 629-630 donors, DQA1 in 500 to 550, DPA1 in 600 to 610, and DPB1 in about 450. In a later analysis, previously published TCR beta repertoires from hundreds of donors were re-analyzed and high-resolution HLA genotyping was added so that TCR occurrence patterns could be studied. Donor age, sex, ethnicity and CMV serostatus were compiled alongside the repertoire data. A separate validation cohort of about 110 different subjects was used in addition to the approximately 700-subject first cohort. High-throughput TCR immunosequencing, statistical association of individual TCRs with disease status, and machine learning were combined to predict cytomegalovirus infection status. Roughly 300 gigabases of sequencing data and around 80 million unique TCR sequences made up an early release that covered about 640 HLA-typed donors. HLA typing included class I and class II loci at four-digit resolution. Genome-wide SNP genotypes for about 65% of the roughly 670 donors were used in a later genetic analysis, which treated that subset as a discovery cohort. To decide whether each TCR beta V gene segment behaved as functional or pseudogenic, an earlier analysis of approximately 620 of the donors relied on high-throughput TCR beta sequencing. The study used immunosequencing to profile the T cell repertoires of about 670 subjects and linked those repertoires to cytomegalovirus serostatus. Roughly 5 DR-DQ haplotypes were treated as single units for association and clustering because of strong linkage in the cohort. All discovery cohort repertoires had been generated using a single sequencing platform. Across 398 genotyped donors of the cohort, an average of roughly 230,000 unique TCR beta nucleotide sequences per donor were sequenced, and approximately 17% of those sequences were non-productive. Rather than drawing on any new phenotypic data, the later analysis identified candidate immune exposures from TCR beta sequences and the way those sequences occurred across donors. The study aimed to test whether signatures of past pathogen exposure could be identified by cataloging public T cell receptors. Among the approximately 430 genotyped donors, approximately 77% belonged to the genetic ancestry cluster associated with self-reported Caucasian donors. Overall results and qualifications from the work: When HLA alleles, especially DR and DQ, strongly co-occurred, attributing TCR associations to individual alleles was difficult. In vitro tests confirmed that three of the cytomegalovirus-associated TCR beta chains recognize cytomegalovirus antigens. Roughly uniform sequencing depth across donors was assumed in presence/absence analyses, although this assumption may not hold. A further reported finding was that TCR beta sequences accurately predicted the HLA-A and HLA-B alleles for most subjects in the first cohort. In a later genetic analysis, fewer N-insertions in productive TCRs were reported among donors in an Asian-associated ancestry cluster than the approximately 710-donor mean. Correlated functional status among segregating V segments might reflect linkage disequilibrium, but an unknown experimental factor could not be ruled out. A later analysis found that TCR association rates varied across HLA loci, with DRB1 alleles showing the most associated TCRs and HLA-C alleles the fewest. Specific HLA alleles were associated with 15,000 to 20,000 TCR beta sequences at a false discovery rate of 0.05 in a later analysis. Most TCR sequences were observed very rarely across donors, whereas some public TCRs were present in many individuals. Most CMV-associated TCR beta chains appeared to be HLA-restricted in a later analysis, and the HLA associations seemed to be driven largely by CMV exposure. According to a later analysis, parvovirus B19, influenza, CMV and Epstein-Barr virus appeared linked to several top co-occurrence clusters. The classifier was reported to diagnose cytomegalovirus status with high specificity and sensitivity in both the original cohort and the validation cohort. Only TCR beta chains were sequenced in this cohort, and the absence of alpha or paired-chain data limited detectable features. In a later genetic analysis, a missense DCLRE1C variant was associated with V-gene and J-gene trimming of TCR beta chains, and the association was replicated in an independent cohort. Broadly in line with IMGT annotations, most TCR beta V segments showed up in productive rearrangements about 87% or about 30% of the time in an earlier analysis of 587 of the donors. A cluster of highly shared sequence variants was judged likely to be a technical artifact of the sequencing pipeline. The study listed 164 TCR beta chains as associated with cytomegalovirus. Because HLA typing was missing for some donors at each locus, association tests included only the typed subset. Some IMGT-functional V segments, including TRBV6-2 and TRBV6-3, could not be distinguished by the 87-base-pair reads and were therefore excluded. The earlier analysis of a few hundred of the donors excluded over 15 rarely observed V segments, including chromosome 9 orphons, because counts were too low. For the cohort, immune exposure information was limited to CMV serostatus. According to the authors, the approach could potentially be generalized to other disease states and immunological phenotypes. A later analysis found that HLA-associated TCR beta chains were more clonally expanded and had lower generation probabilities than equally common non-associated chains.

A note on this clone: The antigen it recognizes is unknown. Base-call qualities are not available, and no considerably larger clone is one nucleotide away.

Receptor libraries were prepared by the immunoSEQ multiplex PCR assay. A mixture of 60 forward primers for TCR Vbeta segments and 13 reverse primers for TCR Jbeta segments was used in the multiplex PCR. The CDR3 region of rearranged TCR beta genes was amplified from genomic DNA by a multiplex PCR assay. On the Illumina HiSeq System, the amplified TCR beta libraries were sequenced as 87-base-pair reads. Regarding the original processing steps: A later analysis counted tens of millions of unique TCR beta chains across the 666 repertoires, and around 9.9 million of these chains were shared by at least two donors. To remove PCR and sequencing errors, raw reads were error-corrected and collapsed into unique sequences using a nearest-neighbor algorithm that merged closely related sequences. Alignment of CDR3 sequences to IMGT reference sequences was used to assign V, D and J gene segments. For a sequence to be retained, at least a six-nucleotide match to both a V gene segment and a J gene segment was required. A rearrangement counted as productive if the CDR3 had no stop codons and remained in frame with V and J, and every other rearrangement counted as non-productive. Following IMGT convention, CDR3 was defined as the stretch from the second conserved V-encoded cysteine to the conserved J-encoded phenylalanine. Sequences without an unambiguous match to a single V gene segment were excluded from the earlier analysis of about 600 of the donors. In an earlier analysis of 450 to 700 of the donors, V segments were called functional above 56.7% productive rearrangements and were called segregating when the between-donor standard deviation exceeded 5%. A statistical classification framework was built to diagnose cytomegalovirus status from the catalog of TCR beta chain sequences. A later analysis assigned V and J genes by comparing TCR nucleotide sequences with IMGT/GENE-DB human TR gene sequences. The TCRdist pipeline was used in a later analysis to assign CDR3 sequences and most-parsimonious VDJ recombination scenarios. A later analysis defined each TCR beta chain by its CDR3 amino acid sequence plus V-gene family, and excluded reads lacking a unique V-gene family. As a way to deal with suspected cross-contamination and a sequencing artifact, a later analysis dropped approximately 590 nucleotide sequences that were highly shared and had low generation probability. In a later analysis, a clonal expansion index for each public chain was calculated from normalized within-repertoire ranks of inferred template counts. Generation probabilities in a later analysis came from a VDJ recombination model fitted to out-of-frame rearrangements, and those results were checked against IGoR. In a later analysis, hypergeometric tests were used to score TCR-TCR, TCR-HLA and TCR-CMV co-occurrence, with a repertoire-size bias correction applied to TCR pairs. To estimate false discovery rates, a later analysis permuted the HLA or CMV assignments 20 times. In a later analysis, co-occurring TCRs were grouped with DBSCAN, and TCRdist sequence similarity was added when clustering was performed within HLA-allele-positive subsets. For co-occurrence clustering, repertoires with fewer than 30,000 or more than 120,000 public chains were excluded, along with roughly 5 repertoires with anomalous nucleotide sharing. Not all clones reach the TCRdb copy of this immuneACCESS table, which keeps in-frame sequences only. Checked studies attribute under half of the gap to unresolved V genes and leave the rest unexplained. That table gives V, J and clone size, and the DNA gave D and trimming. The table for this sample lists over 150,000 clones; roughly 80% of them were counted only once. Around 6.3% of the sample rests with the top ten.

The V end loses 6 bases and the J end loses 8 bases, and a stretch of 11 bases separates them. The CDR3 numbers 13 residues from cysteine through phenylalanine. CDR3 DNA only is kept here, 39 bases in frame from base 1. As encoded in the germline V gene, CDR1 is SNHLY while CDR2 is FYNNEI. The cohort consisted of 650 to 850 healthy bone marrow donors. All cohort members were sampled while nominally healthy, although unrecorded immune exposures were likely present. The donor was CMV seropositive and was included in the group of around 300 seropositive cohort members. Every donor gave a peripheral blood sample, and the peripheral blood mononuclear cells from that sample were used for TCR beta sequencing. Genomic DNA extraction from the blood cell samples was performed with the Qiagen DNeasy Blood Extraction Kit.

The sequencing input was PBMCs. The clonotype originates from a woman aged 45-65 years in good health and CMV-seropositive. This sequence uses TRBV2 and TRBJ1-6; the D gene is not confidently resolved. The CDR3 is CASRLDLYSPLHF. The DNA reads TGTGCCAGCAGACTTGATCTGTATTCACCCCTCCACTTT.